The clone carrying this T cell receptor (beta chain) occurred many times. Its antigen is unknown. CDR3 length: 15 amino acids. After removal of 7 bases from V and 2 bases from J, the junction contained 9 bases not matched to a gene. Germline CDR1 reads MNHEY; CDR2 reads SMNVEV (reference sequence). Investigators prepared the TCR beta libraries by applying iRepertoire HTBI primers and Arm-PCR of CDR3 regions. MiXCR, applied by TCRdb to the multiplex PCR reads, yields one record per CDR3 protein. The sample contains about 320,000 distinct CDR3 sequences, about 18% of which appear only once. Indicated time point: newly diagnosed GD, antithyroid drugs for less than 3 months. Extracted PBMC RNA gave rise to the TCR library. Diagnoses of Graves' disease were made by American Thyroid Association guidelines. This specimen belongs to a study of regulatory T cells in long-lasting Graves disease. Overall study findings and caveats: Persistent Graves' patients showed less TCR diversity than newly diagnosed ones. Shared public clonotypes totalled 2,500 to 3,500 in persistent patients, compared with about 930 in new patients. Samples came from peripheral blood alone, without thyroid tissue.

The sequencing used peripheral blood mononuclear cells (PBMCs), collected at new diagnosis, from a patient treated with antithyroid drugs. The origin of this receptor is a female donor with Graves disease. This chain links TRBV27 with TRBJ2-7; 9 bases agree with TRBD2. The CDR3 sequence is CASNDGGRGTYEQYF. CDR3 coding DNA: TGTGCCAGCAATGATGGCGGGAGGGGTACCTACGAGCAGTACTTC.